The TCR beta chain under discussion was sequenced for a study of T and B cells in COVID-19 patients. BIOMED2 TRB-A/B primer pools were used in multiplex TRB PCR. Via MiXCR, TCRdb re-called the multiplex PCR reads, giving one row per CDR3 protein. This sample carries roughly 23,000 distinct CDR3 sequences, less than 30% of them seen once, and the ten largest clones take 2.5% to 3%. This clonotype was found once. Germline V gene sequence: CDR1 SGHRS, CDR2 YFSETQ. Trimming left V 0 bases short and J 2 bases short, with 9 bases between. The CDR3 has 14 residues. TRB was amplified from approximately 250-480 ng of blood genomic DNA.

The chain uses TRBV5-1 and TRBJ2-7; the D gene is possibly TRBD1 (6 bases). The sequence was collected from a human donor who had recovered from COVID-19. The sequenced material came from blood. Written as DNA, the CDR3 is TGCGCCAGCAGCTTGGGGGGACACCCCTACGAGCAGTACTTC. This codes for CASSLGGHPYEQYF. Drawing the rest from reference TRBV5-1 and TRBJ2-7, the complete variable domain is KAGVTQTPRYLIKTRGQQVTLSCSPISGHRSVSWYQQTPGQGLQFLFEYFSETQRNKGNFPGRFSGRQFSNSRSEMNVSTLELGDSALYLCASSLGGHPYEQYFGPGTRLTVT.